This TCR beta chain emerged from a study of cytomegalovirus exposure and HLA in healthy donors. Vbeta (60) and Jbeta (13) primers were used in the PCR. Measured with immunoSEQ multiplex PCR; TCRdb has only the in-frame clones, and not every one. Counted here are some 190,000 clones, roughly 90% occurring once; the ten biggest clones make up around 1%. The germline V and J ends were trimmed by 0 bases and 5 bases, with 9 bases remaining between them. The V gene's germline CDR1 is SGHRS and CDR2 YFSETQ. The CDR3 has 14 amino acids. What was sequenced was PBMCs. This sequence originates from a boy between 2 and 15 years old in good health and CMV-seronegative. The V call is TRBV5-1, the J call TRBJ2-1; D gene uncertain. CDR3 in amino acids: CASSLVTANNEQFF. The CDR3 region has the DNA TGCGCCAGCAGCTTGGTCACAGCTAACAATGAGCAGTTCTTC. Full variable domain (rest looked up from reference TRBV5-1 and TRBJ2-1): KAGVTQTPRYLIKTRGQQVTLSCSPISGHRSVSWYQQTPGQGLQFLFEYFSETQRNKGNFPGRFSGRQFSNSRSEMNVSTLELGDSALYLCASSLVTANNEQFFGPGTRLTVL.